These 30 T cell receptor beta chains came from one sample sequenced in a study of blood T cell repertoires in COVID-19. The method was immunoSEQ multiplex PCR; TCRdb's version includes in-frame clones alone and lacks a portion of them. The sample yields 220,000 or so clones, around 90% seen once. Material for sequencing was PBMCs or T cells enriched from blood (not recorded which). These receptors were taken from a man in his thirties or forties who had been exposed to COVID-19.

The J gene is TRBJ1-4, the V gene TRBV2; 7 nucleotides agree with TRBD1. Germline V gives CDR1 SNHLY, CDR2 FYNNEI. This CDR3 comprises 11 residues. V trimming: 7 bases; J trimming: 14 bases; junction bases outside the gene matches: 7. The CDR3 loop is CASTRGTELFF. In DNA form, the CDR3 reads TGTGCCAGCACCCGCGGGACAGAGCTGTTTTTT.

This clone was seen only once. This CDR3 is CASSFLDRSNEKLFF. The CDR3 DNA is TGTGCCAGCAGTTTCCTTGACAGGAGTAATGAAAAACTGTTTTTT. The V call is TRBV28, the J call TRBJ1-4, with D perhaps matching TRBD1 (6 bases). There are 15 residues in the CDR3. Trimming pared 3 bases from V and 4 bases from J, leaving 12 bases between. Germline V gene sequence: CDR1 MDHEN, CDR2 SYDVKM.

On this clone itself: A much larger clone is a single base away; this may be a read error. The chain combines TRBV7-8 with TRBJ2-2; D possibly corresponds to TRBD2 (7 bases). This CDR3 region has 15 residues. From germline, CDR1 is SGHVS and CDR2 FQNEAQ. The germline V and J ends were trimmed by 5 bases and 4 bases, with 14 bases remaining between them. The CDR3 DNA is TGTGCCAGCAGCCCGTCGGGGGGCCTCACCGGGGAGCTGTTTTTT. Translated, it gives CASSPSGGLTGELFF.

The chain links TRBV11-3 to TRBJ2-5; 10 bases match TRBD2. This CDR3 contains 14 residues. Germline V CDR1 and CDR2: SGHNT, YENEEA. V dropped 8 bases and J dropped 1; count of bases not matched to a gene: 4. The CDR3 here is CASRSGGLQETQYF. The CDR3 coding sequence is TGTGCCAGCCGTAGCGGGGGGCTCCAAGAGACCCAGTACTTC.

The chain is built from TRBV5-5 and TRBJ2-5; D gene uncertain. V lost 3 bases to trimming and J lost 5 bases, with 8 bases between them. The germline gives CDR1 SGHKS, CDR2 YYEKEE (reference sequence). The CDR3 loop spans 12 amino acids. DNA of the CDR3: TGTGCCAGCAGCTCGTTGGGCGAGACCCAGTACTTC. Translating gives CASSSLGETQYF.

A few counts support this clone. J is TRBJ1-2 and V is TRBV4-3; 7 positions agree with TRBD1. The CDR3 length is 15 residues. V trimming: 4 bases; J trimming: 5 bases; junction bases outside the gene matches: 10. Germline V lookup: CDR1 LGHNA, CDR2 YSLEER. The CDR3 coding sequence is TGCGCCAGCAGCCCAGAGTCGACAGGGAATTATGGCTACACCTTC. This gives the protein CASSPESTGNYGYTF.

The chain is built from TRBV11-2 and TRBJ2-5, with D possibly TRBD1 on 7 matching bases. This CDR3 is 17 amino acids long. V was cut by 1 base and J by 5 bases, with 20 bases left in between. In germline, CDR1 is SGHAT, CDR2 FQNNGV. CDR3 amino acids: CASSLGNFGGGKETQYF. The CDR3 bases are TGTGCCAGCAGCTTAGGGAATTTTGGAGGGGGCAAGGAGACCCAGTACTTC.

CDR3 coding DNA: TGTGCCAGCACCGCGGTTGGCCTCTCCTACGAGCAGTACTTC. Translating gives CASTAVGLSYEQYF. The chain links TRBV5-5 to TRBJ2-7; D is undetermined. Germline values: CDR1 SGHKS, CDR2 YYEKEE (reference sequence). Trimming removed 6 bases at V and 0 bases at J, with 13 bases between. The CDR3 is made up of 14 amino acids.

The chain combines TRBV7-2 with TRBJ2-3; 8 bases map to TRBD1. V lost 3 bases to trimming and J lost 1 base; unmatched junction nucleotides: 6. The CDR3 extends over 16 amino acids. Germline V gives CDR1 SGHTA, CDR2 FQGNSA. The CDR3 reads CASSLAGGGGTDTQYF. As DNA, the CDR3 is TGTGCCAGCAGCTTGGCAGGGGGCGGGGGCACAGATACGCAGTATTTT.

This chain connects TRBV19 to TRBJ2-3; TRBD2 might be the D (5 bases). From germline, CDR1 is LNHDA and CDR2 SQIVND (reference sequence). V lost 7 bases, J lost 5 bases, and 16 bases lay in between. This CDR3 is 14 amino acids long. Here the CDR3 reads CASNIGGDQDTQYF. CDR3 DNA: TGTGCCAGTAACATCGGAGGAGATCAAGATACGCAGTATTTT.

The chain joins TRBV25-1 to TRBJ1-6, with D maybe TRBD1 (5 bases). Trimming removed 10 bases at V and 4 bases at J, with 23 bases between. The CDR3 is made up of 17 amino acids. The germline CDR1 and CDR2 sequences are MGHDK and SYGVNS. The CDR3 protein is CATYGHFRRIYNSPLHF. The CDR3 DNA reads TGTGCCACCTACGGACACTTCAGGAGAATTTATAATTCACCCCTCCACTTT.

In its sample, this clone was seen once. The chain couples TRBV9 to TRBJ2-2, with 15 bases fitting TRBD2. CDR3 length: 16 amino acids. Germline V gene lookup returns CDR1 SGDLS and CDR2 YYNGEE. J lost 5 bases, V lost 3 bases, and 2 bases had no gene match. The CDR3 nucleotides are TGTGCCAGCAGCGCGGGACTAGCGGGGGGAACCGGGGAGCTGTTTTTT. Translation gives CASSAGLAGGTGELFF.

The CDR3 is CASSLGLLYNEQFF. The CDR3 bases are TGTGCCAGCAGCTTGGGACTCCTCTACAATGAGCAGTTCTTC. The V call is TRBV5-8, the J call TRBJ2-1; D remains ambiguous. CDR3 length: 14 amino acids. The V and J ends lost 0 bases and 3 bases respectively, with 7 bases between them. The V gene's germline CDR1 is SGHTS and CDR2 YDEGEE.

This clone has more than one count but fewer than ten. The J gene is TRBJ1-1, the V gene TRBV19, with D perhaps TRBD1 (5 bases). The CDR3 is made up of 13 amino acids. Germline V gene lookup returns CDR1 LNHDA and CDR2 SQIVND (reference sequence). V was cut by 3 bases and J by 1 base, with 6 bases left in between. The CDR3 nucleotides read TGTGCCAGTAGTATGACAGAGAACACTGAAGCTTTCTTT. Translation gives CASSMTENTEAFF. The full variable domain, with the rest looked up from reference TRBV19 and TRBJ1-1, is DGGITQSPKYLFRKEGQNVTLSCEQNLNHDAMYWYRQDPGQGLRLIYYSQIVNDFQKGDIAEGYSVSREKKESFPLTVTSAQKNPTAFYLCASSMTENTEAFFGQGTRLTVV.

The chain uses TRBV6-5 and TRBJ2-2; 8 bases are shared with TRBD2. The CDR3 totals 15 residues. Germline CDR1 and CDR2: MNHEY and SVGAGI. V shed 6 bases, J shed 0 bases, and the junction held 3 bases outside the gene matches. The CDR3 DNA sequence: TGTGCCAGCAGCGGGGGGGTGACGAACACCGGGGAGCTGTTTTTT. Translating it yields CASSGGVTNTGELFF.

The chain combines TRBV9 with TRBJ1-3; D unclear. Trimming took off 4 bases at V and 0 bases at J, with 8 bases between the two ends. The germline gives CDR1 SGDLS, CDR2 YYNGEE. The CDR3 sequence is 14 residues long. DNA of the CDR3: TGTGCCAGCAGCATCCAGGACTCTGGAAACACCATATATTTT. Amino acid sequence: CASSIQDSGNTIYF. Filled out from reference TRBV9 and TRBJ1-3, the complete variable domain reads DSGVTQTPKHLITATGQRVTLRCSPRSGDLSVYWYQQSLDQGLQFLIQYYNGEERAKGNILERFSAQQFPDLHSELNLSSLELGDSALYFCASSIQDSGNTIYFGEGSWLTVV.

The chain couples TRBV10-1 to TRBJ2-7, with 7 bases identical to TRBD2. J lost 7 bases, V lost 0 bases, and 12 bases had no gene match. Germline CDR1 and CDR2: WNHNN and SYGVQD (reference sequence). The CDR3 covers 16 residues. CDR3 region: CASSESRLAGSGEQYF. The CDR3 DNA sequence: TGCGCCAGCAGTGAGTCGAGGTTAGCGGGTTCTGGTGAGCAGTACTTC.

This chain's CDR3 is CASSYGGLGNTIYF. CDR3 bases: TGTGCCAGCAGTTATGGAGGATTAGGAAACACCATATATTTT. The J gene is TRBJ1-3, the V gene TRBV6-5; D ambiguous. The CDR3 has 14 residues. Germline CDR1 and CDR2: MNHEY and SVGAGI. Trimming cost V 3 bases and J 4 bases, with 10 bases left between them.

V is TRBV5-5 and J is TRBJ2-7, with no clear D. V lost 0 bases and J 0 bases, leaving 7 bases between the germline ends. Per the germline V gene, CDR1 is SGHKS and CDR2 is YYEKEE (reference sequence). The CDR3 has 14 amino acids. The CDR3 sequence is CASSLDSPSYEQYF. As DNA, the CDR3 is TGTGCCAGCAGCTTGGACAGTCCCTCCTACGAGCAGTACTTC.

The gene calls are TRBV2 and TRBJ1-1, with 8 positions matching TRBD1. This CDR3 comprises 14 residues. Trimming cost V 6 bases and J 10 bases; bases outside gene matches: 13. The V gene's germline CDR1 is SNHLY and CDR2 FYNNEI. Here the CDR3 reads CASSGLDRGGVAFF. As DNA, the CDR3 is TGTGCCAGCAGCGGCCTAGACAGGGGCGGTGTAGCTTTCTTT.

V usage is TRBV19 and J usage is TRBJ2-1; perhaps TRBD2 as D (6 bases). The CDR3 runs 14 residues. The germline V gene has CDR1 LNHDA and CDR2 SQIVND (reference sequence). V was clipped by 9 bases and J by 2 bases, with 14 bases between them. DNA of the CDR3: TGTGCCAGCGCCGGGGGTGGCCCCTACAATGAGCAGTTCTTC. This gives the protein CASAGGGPYNEQFF.

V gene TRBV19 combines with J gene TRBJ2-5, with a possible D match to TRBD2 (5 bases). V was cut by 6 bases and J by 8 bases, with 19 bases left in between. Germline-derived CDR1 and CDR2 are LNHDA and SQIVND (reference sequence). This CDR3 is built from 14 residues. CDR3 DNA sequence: TGTGCCAGTAGCCCCGAGTGGCGGGCCTTAACCCAGTACTTC. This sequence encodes CASSPEWRALTQYF.

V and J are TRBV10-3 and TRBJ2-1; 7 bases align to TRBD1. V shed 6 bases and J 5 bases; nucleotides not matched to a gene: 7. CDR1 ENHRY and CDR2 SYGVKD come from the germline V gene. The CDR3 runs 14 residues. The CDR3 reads CAISERTGNNEQFF. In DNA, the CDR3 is TGTGCCATCAGCGAACGGACAGGAAACAATGAGCAGTTCTTC.

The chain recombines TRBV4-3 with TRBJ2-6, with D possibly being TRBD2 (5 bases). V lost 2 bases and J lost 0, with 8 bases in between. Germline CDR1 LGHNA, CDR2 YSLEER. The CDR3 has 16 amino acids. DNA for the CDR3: TGCGCCAGCAGCCAAACCGGACTCTCTGGGGCCAACGTCCTGACTTTC. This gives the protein CASSQTGLSGANVLTF.

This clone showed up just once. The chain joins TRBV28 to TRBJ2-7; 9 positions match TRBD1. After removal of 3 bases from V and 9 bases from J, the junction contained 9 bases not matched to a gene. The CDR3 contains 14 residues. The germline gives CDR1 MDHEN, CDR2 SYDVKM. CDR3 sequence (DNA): TGTGCCAGCAGTTTTCCGGGGACAGGGCTTGTGCAGTACTTC. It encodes CASSFPGTGLVQYF.

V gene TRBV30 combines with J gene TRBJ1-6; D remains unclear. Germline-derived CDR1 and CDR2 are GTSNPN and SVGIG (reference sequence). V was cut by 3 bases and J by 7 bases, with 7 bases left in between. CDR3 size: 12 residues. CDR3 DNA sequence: TGTGCCTGGAGCCCGAGGAATTCACCCCTCCACTTT. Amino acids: CAWSPRNSPLHF.

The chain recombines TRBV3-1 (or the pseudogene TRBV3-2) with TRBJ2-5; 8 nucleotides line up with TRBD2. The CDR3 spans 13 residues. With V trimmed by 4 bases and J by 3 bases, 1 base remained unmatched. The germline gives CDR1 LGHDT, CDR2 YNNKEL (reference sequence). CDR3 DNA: TGTGCCAGCAGCCCCGGGGGGGAAGAGACCCAGTACTTC. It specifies CASSPGGEETQYF.

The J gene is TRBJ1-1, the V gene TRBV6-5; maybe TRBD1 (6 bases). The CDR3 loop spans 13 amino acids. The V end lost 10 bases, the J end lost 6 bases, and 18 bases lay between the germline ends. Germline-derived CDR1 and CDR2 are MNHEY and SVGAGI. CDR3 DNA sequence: TGTGCCACTTCTTGGGTGGGGGCTTCTGAAGCTTTCTTT. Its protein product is CATSWVGASEAFF.

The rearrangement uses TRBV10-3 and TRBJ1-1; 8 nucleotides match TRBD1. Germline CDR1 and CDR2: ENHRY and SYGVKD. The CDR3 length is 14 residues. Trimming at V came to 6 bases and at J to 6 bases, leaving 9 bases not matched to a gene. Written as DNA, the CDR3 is TGTGCCATCAGGGGGGGACAGGTCGGGCCTGAAGCTTTCTTT. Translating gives CAIRGGQVGPEAFF.

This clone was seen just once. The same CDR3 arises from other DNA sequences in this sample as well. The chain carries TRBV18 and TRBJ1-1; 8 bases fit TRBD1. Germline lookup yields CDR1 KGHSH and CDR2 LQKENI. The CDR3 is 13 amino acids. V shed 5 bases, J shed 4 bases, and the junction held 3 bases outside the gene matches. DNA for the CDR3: TGTGCCAGCTCAGGACAGGGAGTCACTGAAGCTTTCTTT. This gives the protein CASSGQGVTEAFF.